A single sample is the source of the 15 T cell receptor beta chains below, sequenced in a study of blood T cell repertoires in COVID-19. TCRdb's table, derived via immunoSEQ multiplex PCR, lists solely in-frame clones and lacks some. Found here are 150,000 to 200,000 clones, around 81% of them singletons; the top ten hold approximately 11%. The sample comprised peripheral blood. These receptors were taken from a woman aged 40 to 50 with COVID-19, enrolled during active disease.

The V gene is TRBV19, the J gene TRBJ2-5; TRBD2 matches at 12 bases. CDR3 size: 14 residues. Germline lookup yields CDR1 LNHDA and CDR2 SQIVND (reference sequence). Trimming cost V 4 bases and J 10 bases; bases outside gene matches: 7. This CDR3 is CASSTGTSGLGQYF. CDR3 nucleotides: TGTGCCAGTAGTACCGGGACTAGCGGGTTAGGCCAGTACTTC.

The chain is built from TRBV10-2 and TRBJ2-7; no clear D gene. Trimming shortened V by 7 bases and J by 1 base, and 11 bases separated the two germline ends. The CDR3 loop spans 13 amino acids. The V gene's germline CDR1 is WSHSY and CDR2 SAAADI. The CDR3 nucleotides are TGCGCCAGCATGTTCCCAGGTTCCTACGAGCAGTACTTC. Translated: CASMFPGSYEQYF.

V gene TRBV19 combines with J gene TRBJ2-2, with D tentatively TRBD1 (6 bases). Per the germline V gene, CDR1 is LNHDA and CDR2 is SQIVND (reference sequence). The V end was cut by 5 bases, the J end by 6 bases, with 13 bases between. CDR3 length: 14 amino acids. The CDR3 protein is CASSPTGSPGELFF. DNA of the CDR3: TGTGCCAGTAGTCCCACAGGGTCTCCCGGGGAGCTGTTTTTT.

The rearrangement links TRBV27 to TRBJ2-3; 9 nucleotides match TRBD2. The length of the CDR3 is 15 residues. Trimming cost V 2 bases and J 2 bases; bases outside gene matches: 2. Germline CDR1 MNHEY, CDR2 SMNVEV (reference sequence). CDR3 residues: CASSLASGNTDTQYF. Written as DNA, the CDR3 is TGTGCCAGCAGTTTAGCTAGCGGGAACACAGATACGCAGTATTTT.

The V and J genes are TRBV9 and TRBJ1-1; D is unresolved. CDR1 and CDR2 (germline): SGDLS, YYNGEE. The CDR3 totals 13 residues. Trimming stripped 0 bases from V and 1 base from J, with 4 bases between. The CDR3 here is CASSVDRNTEAFF. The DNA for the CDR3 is TGTGCCAGCAGCGTAGACAGGAACACTGAAGCTTTCTTT.

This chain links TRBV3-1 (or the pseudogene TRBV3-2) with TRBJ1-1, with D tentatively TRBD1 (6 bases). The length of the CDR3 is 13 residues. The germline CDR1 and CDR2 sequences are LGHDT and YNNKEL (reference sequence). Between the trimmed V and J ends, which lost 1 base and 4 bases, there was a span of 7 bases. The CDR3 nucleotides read TGTGCCAGCAGCCAAGTACAGGGCACTGAAGCTTTCTTT. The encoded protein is CASSQVQGTEAFF.

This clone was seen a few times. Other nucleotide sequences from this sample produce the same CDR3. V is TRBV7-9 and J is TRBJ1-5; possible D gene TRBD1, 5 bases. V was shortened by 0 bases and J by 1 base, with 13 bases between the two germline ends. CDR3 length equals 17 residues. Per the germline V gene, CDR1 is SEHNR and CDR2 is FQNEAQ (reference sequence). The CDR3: CASSLAGTGRSNQPQHF. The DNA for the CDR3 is TGTGCCAGCAGCTTAGCGGGAACAGGAAGGAGCAATCAGCCCCAGCATTTT.

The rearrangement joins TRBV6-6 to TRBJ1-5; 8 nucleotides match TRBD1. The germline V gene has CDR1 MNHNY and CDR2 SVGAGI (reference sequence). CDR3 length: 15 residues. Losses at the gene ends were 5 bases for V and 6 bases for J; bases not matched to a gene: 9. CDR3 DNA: TGTGCCAGCAGTCAAAAGGACAGGGTTAGTCAGCCCCAGCATTTT. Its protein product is CASSQKDRVSQPQHF.

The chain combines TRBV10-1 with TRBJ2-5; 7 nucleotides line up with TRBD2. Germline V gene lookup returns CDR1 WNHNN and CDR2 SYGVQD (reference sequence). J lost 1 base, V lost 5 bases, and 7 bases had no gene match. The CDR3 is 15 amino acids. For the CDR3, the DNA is TGCGCCAGCAGTCCGGCGGGAGCCGTCCAAGAGACCCAGTACTTC. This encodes CASSPAGAVQETQYF.

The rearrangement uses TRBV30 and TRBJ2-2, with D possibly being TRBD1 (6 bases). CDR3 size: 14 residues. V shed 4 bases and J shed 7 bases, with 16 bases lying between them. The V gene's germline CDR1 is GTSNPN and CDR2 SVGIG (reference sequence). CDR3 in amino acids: CAWKGPGASGELFF. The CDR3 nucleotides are TGTGCCTGGAAGGGGCCAGGGGCCAGCGGGGAGCTGTTTTTT. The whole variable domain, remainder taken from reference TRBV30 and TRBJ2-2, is SQTIHQWPATLVQPVGSPLSLECTVEGTSNPNLYWYRQAAGRGLQLLFYSVGIGQISSEVPQNLSASRPQDRQFILSSKKLLLSDSGFYLCAWKGPGASGELFFGEGSRLTVL.

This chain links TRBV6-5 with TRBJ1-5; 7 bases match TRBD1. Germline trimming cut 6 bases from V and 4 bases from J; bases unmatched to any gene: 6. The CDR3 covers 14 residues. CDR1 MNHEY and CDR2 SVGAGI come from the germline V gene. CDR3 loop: CASRLTGRNQPQHF. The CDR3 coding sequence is TGTGCCAGCAGGTTGACAGGGCGGAATCAGCCCCAGCATTTT.

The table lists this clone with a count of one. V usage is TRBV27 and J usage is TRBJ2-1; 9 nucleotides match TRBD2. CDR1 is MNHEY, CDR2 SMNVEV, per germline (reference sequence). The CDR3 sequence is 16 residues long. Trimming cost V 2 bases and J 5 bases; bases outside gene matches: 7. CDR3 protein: CASSLGREGLDNEQFF. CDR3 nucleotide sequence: TGTGCCAGCAGTTTAGGGCGGGAGGGCCTCGACAATGAGCAGTTCTTC.

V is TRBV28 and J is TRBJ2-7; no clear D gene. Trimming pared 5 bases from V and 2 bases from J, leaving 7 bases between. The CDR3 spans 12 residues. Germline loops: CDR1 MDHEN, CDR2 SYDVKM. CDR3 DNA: TGTGCCAGCAGTCCAGCGCCCTACGAGCAGTACTTC. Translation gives CASSPAPYEQYF.

The DNA of the CDR3 is TGTGCCAGTAGTCCGGGGACAAACACTGAAGCTTTCTTT. This translates into CASSPGTNTEAFF. The chain employs TRBV19 and TRBJ1-1, with D perhaps matching TRBD1 (6 bases). This CDR3 spans 13 amino acids. Germline V CDR1 and CDR2: LNHDA, SQIVND (reference sequence). V dropped 5 bases and J dropped 2 bases, with 9 bases sitting between them. The whole variable domain, filled in from reference TRBV19 and TRBJ1-1, reads DGGITQSPKYLFRKEGQNVTLSCEQNLNHDAMYWYRQDPGQGLRLIYYSQIVNDFQKGDIAEGYSVSREKKESFPLTVTSAQKNPTAFYLCASSPGTNTEAFFGQGTRLTVV.

The CDR3 DNA sequence: TGTGCCAGCAGCTTAGGCCAGGGGTTCAATCAGCCCCAGCATTTT. This codes for CASSLGQGFNQPQHF. J is TRBJ1-5 and V is TRBV5-6, with D maybe TRBD1 (6 bases). The CDR3 contains 15 residues. Trimming took 2 bases from V and 3 from J, leaving 12 bases between them. Germline V gene lookup returns CDR1 SGHDT and CDR2 YYEEEE.